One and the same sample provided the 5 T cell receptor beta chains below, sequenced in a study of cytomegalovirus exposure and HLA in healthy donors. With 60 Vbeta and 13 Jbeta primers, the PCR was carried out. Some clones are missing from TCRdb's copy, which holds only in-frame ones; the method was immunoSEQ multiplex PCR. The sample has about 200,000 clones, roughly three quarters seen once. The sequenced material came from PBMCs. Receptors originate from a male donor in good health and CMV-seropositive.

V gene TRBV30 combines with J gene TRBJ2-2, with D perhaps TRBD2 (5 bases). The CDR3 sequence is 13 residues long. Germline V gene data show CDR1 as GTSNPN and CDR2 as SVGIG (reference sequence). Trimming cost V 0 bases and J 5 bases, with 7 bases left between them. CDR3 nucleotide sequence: TGTGCCTGGAGTGTCGGCGGGACCGGGGAGCTGTTTTTT. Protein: CAWSVGGTGELFF.

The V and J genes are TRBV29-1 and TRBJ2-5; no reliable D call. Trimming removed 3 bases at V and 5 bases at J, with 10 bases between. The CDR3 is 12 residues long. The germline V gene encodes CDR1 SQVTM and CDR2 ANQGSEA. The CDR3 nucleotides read TGCAGCGTTGACCTAGTAAGCGAGACCCAGTACTTC. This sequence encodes CSVDLVSETQYF.

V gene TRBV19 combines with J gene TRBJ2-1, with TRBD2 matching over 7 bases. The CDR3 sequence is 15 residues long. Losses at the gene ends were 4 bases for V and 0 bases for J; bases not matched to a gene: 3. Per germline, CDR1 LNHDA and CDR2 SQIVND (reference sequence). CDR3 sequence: CASSTRGNSYNEQFF. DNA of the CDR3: TGTGCCAGTAGTACGCGGGGGAACTCCTACAATGAGCAGTTCTTC.

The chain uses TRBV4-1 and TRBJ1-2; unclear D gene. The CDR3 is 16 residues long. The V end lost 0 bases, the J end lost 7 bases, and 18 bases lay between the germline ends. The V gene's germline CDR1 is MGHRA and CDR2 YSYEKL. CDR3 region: CASSQEALYLGRGYTF. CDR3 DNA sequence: TGCGCCAGCAGCCAAGAGGCCTTGTATCTGGGCCGTGGCTACACCTTC.

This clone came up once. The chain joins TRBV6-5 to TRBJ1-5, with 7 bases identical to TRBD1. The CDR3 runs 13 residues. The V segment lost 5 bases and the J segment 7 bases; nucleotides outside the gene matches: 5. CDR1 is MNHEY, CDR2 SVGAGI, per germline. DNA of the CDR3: TGTGCCAGCAGTCTACAGGGGCGGCAGCCCCAGCATTTT. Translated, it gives CASSLQGRQPQHF.